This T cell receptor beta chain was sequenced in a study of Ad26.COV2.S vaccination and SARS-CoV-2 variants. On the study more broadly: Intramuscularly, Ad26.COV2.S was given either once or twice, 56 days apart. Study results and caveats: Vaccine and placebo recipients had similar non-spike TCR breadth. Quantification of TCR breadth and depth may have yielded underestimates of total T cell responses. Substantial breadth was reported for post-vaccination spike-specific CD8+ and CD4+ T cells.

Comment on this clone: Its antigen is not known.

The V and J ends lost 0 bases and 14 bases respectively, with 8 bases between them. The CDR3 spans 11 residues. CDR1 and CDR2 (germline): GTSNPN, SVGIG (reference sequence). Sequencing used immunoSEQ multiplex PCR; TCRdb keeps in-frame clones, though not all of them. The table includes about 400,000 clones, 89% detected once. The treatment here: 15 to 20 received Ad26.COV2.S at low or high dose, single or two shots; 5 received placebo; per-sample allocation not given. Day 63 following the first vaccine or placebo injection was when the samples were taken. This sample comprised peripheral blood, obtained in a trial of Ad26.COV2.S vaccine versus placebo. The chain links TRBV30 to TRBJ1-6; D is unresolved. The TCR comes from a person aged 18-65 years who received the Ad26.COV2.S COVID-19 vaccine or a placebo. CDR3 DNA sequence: TGTGCCTGGAGTGTATCCGGCGCCCTCCACTTT. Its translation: CAWSVSGALHF. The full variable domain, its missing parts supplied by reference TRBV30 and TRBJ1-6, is SQTIHQWPATLVQPVGSPLSLECTVEGTSNPNLYWYRQAAGRGLQLLFYSVGIGQISSEVPQNLSASRPQDRQFILSSKKLLLSDSGFYLCAWSVSGALHFGNGTRLTVT.